The entry below describes one T cell receptor beta chain. Its target is not known. CDR3 length equals 14 residues. Per germline, CDR1 LNHDA and CDR2 SQIVND (reference sequence). Trimming removed 4 bases from V and 6 bases from J, with 15 bases in between. This entry is derived from a study of T cell responses to AZD1222 COVID-19 vaccine. General study points: Repertoire samples came only from after the peak T cell response. Spike-specific TCRs gained breadth and depth after people received two AZD1222 doses.

Clones were sequenced by immunoSEQ multiplex PCR, and TCRdb holds only the in-frame ones, with some missing. The sample consists of about 120,000 clones, around 88% of them appearing once. V is TRBV19 and J is TRBJ1-1; D gene ambiguous. Sample: peripheral blood, taken on day 0 of AZD1222 vaccination. This receptor was identified in an adult in good health. In DNA, the CDR3 is TGTGCCAGTAGTACCCTTTACCCGTTGGCTGAAGCTTTCTTT. Encoded protein: CASSTLYPLAEAFF.